This passage covers 20 T cell receptor beta chains from one sample sequenced in a study of cytomegalovirus exposure and HLA in healthy donors (dated 2017 in TCRdb). Receptor libraries were prepared by the immunoSEQ multiplex PCR assay. For the multiplex PCR, a mixture combining 60 forward primers for TCR Vbeta segments and 13 reverse primers for TCR Jbeta segments was used. In its TCRdb copy, this immuneACCESS table keeps in-frame sequences only and misses some clones. Where compared with another copy, unresolved V genes explain less than half of these, and the others have no known cause. The table for this sample lists 100,000 to 150,000 clones; over 60% of them were counted only once. The ten biggest clones cover approximately 2.6% of the sample. What was sequenced was PBMCs. These TCRs come from a human donor in good health.

The chain uses TRBV7-2 and TRBJ1-5; D remains ambiguous. V was pared by 2 bases and J by 3 bases, with 11 bases between. The CDR3 runs 15 residues. Per germline, CDR1 SGHTA and CDR2 FQGNSA. In DNA, the CDR3 is TGTGCCAGCAGCTTATGGGCCAGCTACAATCAGCCCCAGCATTTT. This codes for CASSLWASYNQPQHF. Together with reference TRBV7-2 and TRBJ1-5, the CDR3 gives the full variable domain: GAGVSQSPSNKVTEKGKDVELRCDPISGHTALYWYRQSLGQGLEFLIYFQGNSAPDKSGLPSDRFSAERTGGSVSTLTIQRTQQEDSAVYLCASSLWASYNQPQHFGDGTRLSIL.

This rearrangement joins TRBV5-1 to TRBJ2-6; 10 bases align to TRBD2. In germline, CDR1 is SGHRS, CDR2 YFSETQ. J lost 1 base, V lost 4 bases, and 17 bases had no gene match. The CDR3 length is 21 residues. The CDR3 spells CASSEGLAKSFRLSGANVLTF. The CDR3, as DNA: TGCGCCAGCAGCGAGGGACTAGCGAAATCATTTAGACTATCTGGGGCCAACGTCCTGACTTTC.

This clone was detected only a few times. The V call is TRBV4-3, the J call TRBJ1-4; 9 nucleotides match TRBD1. Trimming at V came to 0 bases and at J to 6 bases, leaving 17 bases not matched to a gene. Germline CDR1 reads LGHNA; CDR2 reads YSLEER. The CDR3 has 20 amino acids. The CDR3 loop reads CASSQDLSYSGTGSHEKLFF. In nucleotides, the CDR3 is TGCGCCAGCAGCCAAGATCTTAGTTACAGCGGGACAGGGAGTCATGAAAAACTGTTTTTT.

This chain joins TRBV27 and TRBJ2-7; TRBD2 aligns across 8 bases. The CDR3 spans 16 residues. Losses at the gene ends were 4 bases for V and 0 bases for J; bases not matched to a gene: 8. CDR1 is MNHEY, CDR2 SMNVEV, per germline (reference sequence). The CDR3, as DNA: TGTGCCAGCAGTTACCGTAGCGGGATGAGCTCCTACGAGCAGTACTTC. It yields the protein CASSYRSGMSSYEQYF.

This clone was observed once. The DNA of the CDR3 is TGTGCCAGCAGCTTAGAGAGGGGGAGAGAGACCCAGTACTTC. Encoded protein: CASSLERGRETQYF. The chain combines TRBV11-1 with TRBJ2-5, with D possibly being TRBD1 (6 bases). The CDR3 is made up of 14 amino acids. V shed 1 base and J shed 4 bases, with 10 bases lying between them. CDR1 and CDR2 (germline): SGHAT, FQDESV (reference sequence). Based on the CDR3 plus reference TRBV11-1 and TRBJ2-5, the full variable domain is EAEVAQSPRYKITEKSQAVAFWCDPISGHATLYWYRQILGQGPELLVQFQDESVVDDSQLPKDRFSAERLKGVDSTLKIQPAELGDSAMYLCASSLERGRETQYFGPGTRLLVL.

The CDR3 DNA is TGCGCCAGCAGCCAATCTGGGGGGGGGCCGCGGGCAGATACGCAGTATTTT. Translation: CASSQSGGGPRADTQYF. This chain joins TRBV4-3 and TRBJ2-3; D perhaps matches TRBD2 (7 bases). V was pared by 2 bases and J by 4 bases, with 19 bases between. This CDR3 has 17 amino acids. CDR1 is LGHNA and CDR2 is YSLEER in the germline V gene.

The chain employs TRBV29-1 and TRBJ2-7; tentatively, D is TRBD2 (7 bases). Trimming took 3 bases from V and 6 from J, leaving 18 bases between them. The CDR3 is made up of 14 amino acids. CDR1 and CDR2 from the germline V gene are SQVTM and ANQGSEA. CDR3 protein: CSVDALGGGPEQYF. CDR3 in DNA: TGCAGCGTTGATGCCCTAGGGGGGGGCCCCGAGCAGTACTTC.

The chain carries TRBV2 and TRBJ1-2; maybe TRBD1 (6 bases). Germline CDR1 is SNHLY and CDR2 is FYNNEI. V was shortened by 8 bases and J by 10 bases, with 11 bases between the two germline ends. The CDR3 length is 10 residues. The CDR3 loop is CASGGGFYTF. The CDR3 nucleotides read TGTGCCAGCGGGGGGGGCTTCTACACCTTC.

This clone occurred once. Different DNA sequences within this sample yield the same CDR3. This rearrangement joins TRBV29-1 to TRBJ2-3, with D uncertain. Germline assignment: CDR1 SQVTM and CDR2 ANQGSEA. The CDR3 is 11 residues long. The germline V and J ends were trimmed by 6 bases and 2 bases, with 6 bases remaining between them. CDR3 DNA sequence: TGCAGCGTCGAGTACACAGATACGCAGTATTTT. Amino acid sequence: CSVEYTDTQYF.

The rearrangement links TRBV19 to TRBJ1-1; 7 nucleotides align to TRBD1. The CDR3 length is 13 residues. Germline CDR1 is LNHDA and CDR2 is SQIVND (reference sequence). The V and J ends lost 6 bases and 4 bases, in that order; junction bases with no gene match: 5. The CDR3 reads CASSEDRSTEAFF. The CDR3 nucleotides read TGTGCCAGTAGCGAGGACAGGTCCACTGAAGCTTTCTTT.

V usage is TRBV2 and J usage is TRBJ2-3, with TRBD2 matching 13 bases. J was trimmed by 1 base and V by 6 bases; bases with no gene match: 7. Germline V gives CDR1 SNHLY, CDR2 FYNNEI. The CDR3 is 17 amino acids. For the CDR3, the DNA is TGTGCCAGCAGCTCCTGGACTAGCGGGAGACGCACAGATACGCAGTATTTT. Its translation is CASSSWTSGRRTDTQYF.

The CDR3 reads CASSLSAGGAPVGGYTF. In nucleotides, the CDR3 is TGTGCCAGCAGTTTATCGGCAGGGGGCGCGCCGGTGGGTGGCTACACCTTC. The genes are TRBV27 and TRBJ1-2; 8 bases agree with TRBD1. CDR1 and CDR2 from the germline V gene are MNHEY and SMNVEV (reference sequence). The CDR3 spans 17 residues. V was pared by 0 bases and J by 7 bases, with 13 bases of the junction left unmatched.

This chain joins TRBV28 and TRBJ1-2; a weak D match, TRBD1 (6 bases). Germline V gene data show CDR1 as MDHEN and CDR2 as SYDVKM. V lost 4 bases and J lost 6, with 21 bases in between. The length of the CDR3 is 16 residues. The CDR3 DNA is TGTGCCAGCAGTTCCCTGATCACAGGGTTTCGTGATGGCTACACCTTC. Protein product: CASSSLITGFRDGYTF.

The chain carries TRBV10-3 and TRBJ1-2; possible D gene TRBD1, 5 bases. The CDR3 has 16 amino acids. Trimming shortened V by 10 bases and J by 8 bases, and 29 bases separated the two germline ends. The germline V gene encodes CDR1 ENHRY and CDR2 SYGVKD. The CDR3 coding sequence is TGTGCCAGCACGCCTACAGGCCCTGGGGCCTTAGGAGGCTACACCTTC. Translating it yields CASTPTGPGALGGYTF.

J is TRBJ2-3 and V is TRBV6-5; the D is unclear. The CDR3 spans 15 residues. V shed 2 bases and J shed 2 bases, with 11 bases lying between them. In germline, CDR1 is MNHEY, CDR2 SVGAGI. The CDR3 nucleotides read TGTGCCAGCAGTTACCGAGAGACACACACAGATACGCAGTATTTT. Its protein is CASSYRETHTDTQYF.

The CDR3 loop reads CASRGGTYEQYF. CDR3 in DNA: TGTGCCAGCAGGGGAGGGACCTACGAGCAGTACTTC. The rearrangement uses TRBV6-5 and TRBJ2-7; 7 bases map to TRBD2. The CDR3 length is 12 residues. The ends lost 6 bases at V and 2 bases at J; junction bases unmatched: 1. Germline loops: CDR1 MNHEY, CDR2 SVGAGI.

This sequence joins TRBV29-1 and TRBJ2-2; 8 nucleotides agree with TRBD2. Germline CDR1 reads SQVTM; CDR2 reads ANQGSEA. Germline trimming cut 1 base from V and 5 bases from J; bases unmatched to any gene: 6. The CDR3 length is 15 residues. CDR3 in amino acids: CSVEGLAGGTGELFF. CDR3 nucleotide sequence: TGCAGCGTTGAAGGGCTAGCGGGTGGGACCGGGGAGCTGTTTTTT.

This chain uses TRBV5-8 with TRBJ2-5, with 11 bases matching TRBD2. The CDR3 is 13 amino acids. Germline values: CDR1 SGHTS, CDR2 YDEGEE. V lost 6 bases and J lost 6; bases outside the gene matches: 4. The CDR3 loop is CASTASGRKTQYF. The CDR3 DNA is TGTGCCAGCACGGCTAGCGGGAGGAAGACCCAGTACTTC.

The chain carries TRBV7-2 and TRBJ2-3, with D perhaps TRBD2 (5 bases). The germline V gene encodes CDR1 SGHTA and CDR2 FQGNSA. Trimming took off 2 bases at V and 1 base at J, with 7 bases between the two ends. The CDR3 sequence is 14 residues long. The CDR3 DNA reads as TGTGCCAGCAGCTTAAATAGCGGCACAGATACGCAGTATTTT. This sequence encodes CASSLNSGTDTQYF.

The chain has TRBV19 and TRBJ2-2; 8 bases map to TRBD2. The junction had 8 bases not matched to a gene; V was cut back by 5 bases and J by 6 bases. This CDR3 region has 15 residues. The V gene's germline CDR1 is LNHDA and CDR2 SQIVND (reference sequence). The CDR3 bases are TGTGCCAGTAGTCGTCGAGCGGGGGTCCCCGGGGAGCTGTTTTTT. Its protein product is CASSRRAGVPGELFF.